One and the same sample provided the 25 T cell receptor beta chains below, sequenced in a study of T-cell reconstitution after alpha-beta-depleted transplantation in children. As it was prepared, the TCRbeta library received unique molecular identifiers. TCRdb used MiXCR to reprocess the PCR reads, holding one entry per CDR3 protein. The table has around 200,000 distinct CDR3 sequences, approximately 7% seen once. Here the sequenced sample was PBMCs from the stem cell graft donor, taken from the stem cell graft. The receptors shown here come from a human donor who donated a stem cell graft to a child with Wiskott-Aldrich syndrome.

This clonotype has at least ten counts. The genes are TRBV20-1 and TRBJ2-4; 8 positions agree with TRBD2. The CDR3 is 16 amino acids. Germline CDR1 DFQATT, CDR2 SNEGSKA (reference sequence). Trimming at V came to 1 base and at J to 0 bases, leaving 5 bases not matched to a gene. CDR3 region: CSARARGGLAKNIQYF. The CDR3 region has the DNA TGCAGTGCTAGAGCCCGCGGGGGGCTAGCCAAAAACATTCAGTACTTC.

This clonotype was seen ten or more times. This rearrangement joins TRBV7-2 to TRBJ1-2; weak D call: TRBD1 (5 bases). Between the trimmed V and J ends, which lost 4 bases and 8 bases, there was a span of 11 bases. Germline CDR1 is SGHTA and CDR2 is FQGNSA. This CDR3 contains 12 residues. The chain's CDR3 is CASSYVGGGYTF. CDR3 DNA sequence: TGTGCCAGCAGCTACGTGGGGGGAGGCTACACCTTC.

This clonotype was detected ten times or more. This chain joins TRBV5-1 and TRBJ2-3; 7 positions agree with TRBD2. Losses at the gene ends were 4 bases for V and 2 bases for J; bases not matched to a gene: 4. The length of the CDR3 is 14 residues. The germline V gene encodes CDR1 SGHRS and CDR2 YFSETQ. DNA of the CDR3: TGCGCCAGCAGCCGCGGGGGAAACACAGATACGCAGTATTTT. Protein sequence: CASSRGGNTDTQYF.

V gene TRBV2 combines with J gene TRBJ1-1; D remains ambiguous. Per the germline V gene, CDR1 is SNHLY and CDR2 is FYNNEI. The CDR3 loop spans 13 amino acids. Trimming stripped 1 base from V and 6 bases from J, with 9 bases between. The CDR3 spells CASSEVRQAEAFF. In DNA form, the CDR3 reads TGTGCCAGCAGTGAAGTTCGGCAGGCTGAAGCTTTCTTT.

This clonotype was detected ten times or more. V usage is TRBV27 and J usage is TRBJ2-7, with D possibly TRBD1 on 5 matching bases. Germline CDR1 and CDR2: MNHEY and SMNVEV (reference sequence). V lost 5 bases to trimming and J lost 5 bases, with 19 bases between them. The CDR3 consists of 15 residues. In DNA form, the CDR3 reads TGTGCCAGCAGTCCTGCGTTCTCGGTGGGGCACGAGCAGTACTTC. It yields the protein CASSPAFSVGHEQYF.

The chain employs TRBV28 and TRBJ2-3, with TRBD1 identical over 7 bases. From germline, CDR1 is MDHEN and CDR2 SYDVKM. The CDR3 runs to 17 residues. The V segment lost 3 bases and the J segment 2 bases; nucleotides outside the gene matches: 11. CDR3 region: CASSFAAGDSFTDTQYF. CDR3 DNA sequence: TGTGCCAGCAGTTTCGCCGCCGGGGACAGTTTCACAGATACGCAGTATTTT. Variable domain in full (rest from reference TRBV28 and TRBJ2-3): DVKVTQSSRYLVKRTGEKVFLECVQDMDHENMFWYRQDPGLGLRLIYFSYDVKMKEKGDIPEGYSVSREKKERFSLILESASTNQTSMYLCASSFAAGDSFTDTQYFGPGTRLTVL.

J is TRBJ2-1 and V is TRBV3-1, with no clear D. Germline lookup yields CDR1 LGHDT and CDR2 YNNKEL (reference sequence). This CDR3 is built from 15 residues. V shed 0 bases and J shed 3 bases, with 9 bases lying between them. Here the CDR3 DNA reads TGTGCCAGCAGCCAAGATCGGCAGATCTACAATGAGCAGTTCTTC. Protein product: CASSQDRQIYNEQFF.

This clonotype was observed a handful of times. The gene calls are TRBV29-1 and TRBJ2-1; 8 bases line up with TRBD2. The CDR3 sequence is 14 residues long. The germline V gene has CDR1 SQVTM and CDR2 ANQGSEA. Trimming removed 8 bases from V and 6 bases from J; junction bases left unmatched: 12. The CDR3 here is CSFRRLAGPNEQFF. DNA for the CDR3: TGCAGCTTCCGGAGGTTAGCGGGACCCAATGAGCAGTTCTTC.

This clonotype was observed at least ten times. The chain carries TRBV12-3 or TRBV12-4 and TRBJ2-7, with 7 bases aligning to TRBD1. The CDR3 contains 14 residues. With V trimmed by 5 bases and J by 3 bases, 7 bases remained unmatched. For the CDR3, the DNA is TGTGCCAGCAGTGTACGACAGGGAAACTACGAGCAGTACTTC. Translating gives CASSVRQGNYEQYF.

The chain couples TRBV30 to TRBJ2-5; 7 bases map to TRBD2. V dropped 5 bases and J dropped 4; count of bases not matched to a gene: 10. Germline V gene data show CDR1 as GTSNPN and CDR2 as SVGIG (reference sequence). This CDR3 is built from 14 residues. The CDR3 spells CAWDPGTKVETQYF. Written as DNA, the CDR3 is TGTGCCTGGGACCCGGGGACTAAGGTAGAGACCCAGTACTTC.

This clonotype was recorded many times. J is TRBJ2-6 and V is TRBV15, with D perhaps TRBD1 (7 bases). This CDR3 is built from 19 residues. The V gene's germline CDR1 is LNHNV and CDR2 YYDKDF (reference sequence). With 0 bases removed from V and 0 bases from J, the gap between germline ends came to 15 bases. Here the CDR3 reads CATSRDKQGGSSGANVLTF. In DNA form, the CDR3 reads TGTGCCACCAGCAGAGATAAGCAGGGGGGAAGCTCTGGGGCCAACGTCCTGACTTTC.

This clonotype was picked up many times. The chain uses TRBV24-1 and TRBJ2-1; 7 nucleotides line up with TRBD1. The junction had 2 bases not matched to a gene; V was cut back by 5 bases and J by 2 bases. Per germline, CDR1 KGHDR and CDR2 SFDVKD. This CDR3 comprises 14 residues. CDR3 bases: TGTGCCACCAGTGGACAGGGTCCCTACAATGAGCAGTTCTTC. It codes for CATSGQGPYNEQFF.

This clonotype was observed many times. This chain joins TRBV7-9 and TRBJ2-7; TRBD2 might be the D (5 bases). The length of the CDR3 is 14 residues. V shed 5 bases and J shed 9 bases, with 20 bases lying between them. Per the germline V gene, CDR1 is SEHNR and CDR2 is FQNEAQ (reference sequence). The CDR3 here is CASSPGWEKGVQYF. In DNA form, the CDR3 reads TGTGCCAGCAGCCCCGGATGGGAGAAGGGCGTGCAGTACTTC.

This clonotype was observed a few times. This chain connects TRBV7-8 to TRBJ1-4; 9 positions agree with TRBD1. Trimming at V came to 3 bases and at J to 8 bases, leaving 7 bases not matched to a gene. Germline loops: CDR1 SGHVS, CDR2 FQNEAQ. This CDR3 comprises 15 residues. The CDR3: CASSFHRGTGEKLFF. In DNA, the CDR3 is TGTGCCAGCAGCTTTCACAGGGGGACAGGGGAAAAACTGTTTTTT.

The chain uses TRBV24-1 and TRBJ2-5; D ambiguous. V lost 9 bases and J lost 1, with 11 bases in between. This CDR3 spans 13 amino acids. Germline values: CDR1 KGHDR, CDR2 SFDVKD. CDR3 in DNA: TGTGCCACCGAAGACTCCCTCCAAGAGACCCAGTACTTC. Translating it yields CATEDSLQETQYF.

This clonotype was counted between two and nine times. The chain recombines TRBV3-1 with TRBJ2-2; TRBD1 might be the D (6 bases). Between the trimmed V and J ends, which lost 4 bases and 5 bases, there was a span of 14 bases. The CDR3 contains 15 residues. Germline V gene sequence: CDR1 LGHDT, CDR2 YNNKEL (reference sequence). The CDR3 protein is CASSPQGGWTGELFF. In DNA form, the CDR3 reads TGTGCCAGCAGCCCCCAAGGGGGTTGGACCGGGGAGCTGTTTTTT.

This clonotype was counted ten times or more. CDR3 protein: CSVGKGLAGAYEQYF. The CDR3 bases are TGCAGCGTTGGCAAAGGACTAGCTGGAGCCTACGAGCAGTACTTC. The J gene is TRBJ2-7, the V gene TRBV29-1; 8 bases agree with TRBD2. The CDR3 is 15 amino acids. Germline CDR1 is SQVTM and CDR2 is ANQGSEA. Trimming took 4 bases from V and 2 from J; bases not matched to a gene: 10.

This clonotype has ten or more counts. CDR3 coding DNA: TGTGCCAGCAGCTTAGCCCCAGGGAGTGTCTCCTACGAGCAGTACTTC. Its translation is CASSLAPGSVSYEQYF. The rearrangement joins TRBV7-9 to TRBJ2-7, with D perhaps assigned TRBD1 or TRBD2 (5 bases each). Germline V lookup: CDR1 SEHNR, CDR2 FQNEAQ (reference sequence). This CDR3 has 16 amino acids. The V gene lost 0 bases and the J gene lost 0 bases, with 12 bases spanning the gap.

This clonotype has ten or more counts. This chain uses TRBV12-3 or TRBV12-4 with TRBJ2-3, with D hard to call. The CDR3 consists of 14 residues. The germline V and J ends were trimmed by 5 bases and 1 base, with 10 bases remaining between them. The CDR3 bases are TGTGCCAGCAGTCGCCCAGCAGGCACAGATACGCAGTATTTT. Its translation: CASSRPAGTDTQYF.

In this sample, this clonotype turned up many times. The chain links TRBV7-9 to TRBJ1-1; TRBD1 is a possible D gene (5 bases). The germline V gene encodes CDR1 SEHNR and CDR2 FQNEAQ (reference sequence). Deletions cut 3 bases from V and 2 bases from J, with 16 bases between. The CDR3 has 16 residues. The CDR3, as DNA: TGTGCCAGCAGCTTGGGTAGCGGGACGGAAAACACTGAAGCTTTCTTT. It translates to CASSLGSGTENTEAFF.

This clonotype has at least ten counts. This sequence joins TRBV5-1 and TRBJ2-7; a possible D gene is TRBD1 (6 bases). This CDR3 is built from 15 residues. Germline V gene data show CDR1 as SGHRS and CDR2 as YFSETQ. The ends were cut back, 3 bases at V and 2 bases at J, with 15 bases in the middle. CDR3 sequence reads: CASSSVGARPYEQYF. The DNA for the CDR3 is TGCGCCAGCAGCTCGGTGGGGGCCAGGCCCTACGAGCAGTACTTC.

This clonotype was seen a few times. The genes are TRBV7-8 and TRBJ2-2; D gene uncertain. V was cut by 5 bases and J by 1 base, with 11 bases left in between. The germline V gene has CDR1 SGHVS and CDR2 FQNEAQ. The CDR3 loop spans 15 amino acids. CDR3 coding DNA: TGTGCCAGCAGCCAAGGGCGGCTGAACACCGGGGAGCTGTTTTTT. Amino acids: CASSQGRLNTGELFF.

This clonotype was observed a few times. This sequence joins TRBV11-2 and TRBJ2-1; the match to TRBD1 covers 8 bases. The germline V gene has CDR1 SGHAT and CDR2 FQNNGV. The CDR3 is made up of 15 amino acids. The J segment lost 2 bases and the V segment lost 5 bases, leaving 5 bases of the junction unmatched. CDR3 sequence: CASSQGQGTYNEQFF. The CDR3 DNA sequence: TGTGCCAGCAGCCAAGGACAGGGTACCTACAATGAGCAGTTCTTC.

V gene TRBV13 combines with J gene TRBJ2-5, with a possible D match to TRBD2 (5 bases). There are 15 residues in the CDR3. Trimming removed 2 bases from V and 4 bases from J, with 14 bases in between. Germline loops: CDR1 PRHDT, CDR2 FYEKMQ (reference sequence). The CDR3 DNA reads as TGTGCCAGCAGCTTAAATACGGTAGAGGGAGAGACCCAGTACTTC. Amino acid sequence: CASSLNTVEGETQYF.

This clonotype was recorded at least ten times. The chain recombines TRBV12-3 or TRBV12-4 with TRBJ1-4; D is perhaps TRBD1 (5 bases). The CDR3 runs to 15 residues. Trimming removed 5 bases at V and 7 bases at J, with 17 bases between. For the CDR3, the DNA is TGTGCCAGCAGTCAAACCAGGGTCGGAGCTGAAAAACTGTTTTTT. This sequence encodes CASSQTRVGAEKLFF.